There are a few counts of the clone carrying this T cell receptor beta chain. The antigen remains unidentified. The data derive from a study of cytomegalovirus exposure and HLA in healthy donors. Findings of the study overall: TCR beta V- and J-gene trimming, according to a later analysis, was linked to a missense DCLRE1C variant. Only CMV serostatus was available as immune exposure information. Sequence variants that were highly shared formed a cluster that was likely a sequencing artifact. Reportedly, diagnosis of cytomegalovirus status by the classifier showed high specificity and sensitivity.

This CDR3 spans 14 amino acids. Germline loops: CDR1 SGDLS, CDR2 YYNGEE. V dropped 2 bases and J dropped 4; count of bases not matched to a gene: 1. Amplification used 60 Vbeta primers and 13 Jbeta primers. Assay used: immunoSEQ multiplex PCR; TCRdb lists only in-frame clones, some missing. The profile shows 45,000 to 55,000 clones, about 57% of them singletons. This sequence was found in a human donor in good health. The sample consisted of PBMCs. This rearrangement joins TRBV9 to TRBJ2-3; 10 nucleotides line up with TRBD2. CDR3 sequence reads: CASSVSGGADTQYF. In DNA, the CDR3 is TGTGCCAGCAGCGTGAGCGGGGGGGCAGATACGCAGTATTTT.